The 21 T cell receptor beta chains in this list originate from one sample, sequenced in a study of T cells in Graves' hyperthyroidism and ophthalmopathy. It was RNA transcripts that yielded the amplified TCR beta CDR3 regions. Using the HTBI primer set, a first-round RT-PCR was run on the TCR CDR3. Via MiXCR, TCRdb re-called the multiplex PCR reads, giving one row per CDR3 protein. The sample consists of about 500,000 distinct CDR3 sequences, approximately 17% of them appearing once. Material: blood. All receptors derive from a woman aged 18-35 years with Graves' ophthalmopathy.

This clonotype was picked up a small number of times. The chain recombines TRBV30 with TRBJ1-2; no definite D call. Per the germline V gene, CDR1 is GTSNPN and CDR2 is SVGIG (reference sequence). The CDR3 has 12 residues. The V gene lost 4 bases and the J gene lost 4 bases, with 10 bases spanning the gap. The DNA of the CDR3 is TGTGCCTGGAATCGGGCCAGCTATGGCTACACCTTC. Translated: CAWNRASYGYTF.

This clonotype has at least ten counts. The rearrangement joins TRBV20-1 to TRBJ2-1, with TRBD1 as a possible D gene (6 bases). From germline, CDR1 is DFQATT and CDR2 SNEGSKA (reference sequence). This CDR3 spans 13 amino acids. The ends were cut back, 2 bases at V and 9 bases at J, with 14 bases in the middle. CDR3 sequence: CSARTGLAGEQFF. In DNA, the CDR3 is TGCAGTGCTAGAACAGGGCTAGCCGGTGAGCAGTTCTTC.

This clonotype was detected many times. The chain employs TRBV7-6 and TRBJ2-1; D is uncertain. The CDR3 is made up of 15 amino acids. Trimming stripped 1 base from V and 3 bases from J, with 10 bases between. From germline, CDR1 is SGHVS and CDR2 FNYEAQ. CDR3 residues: CASSLGSNYYNEQFF. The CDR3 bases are TGTGCCAGCAGCTTAGGGTCCAACTACTACAATGAGCAGTTCTTC.

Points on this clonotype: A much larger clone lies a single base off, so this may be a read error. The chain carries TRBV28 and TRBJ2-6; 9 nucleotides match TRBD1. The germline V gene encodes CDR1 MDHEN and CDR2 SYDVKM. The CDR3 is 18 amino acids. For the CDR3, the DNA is TGTGCCAGCAGTGGGATTCGGGGACAGGGATCAGGGGCCAGCGTCCTGACTTTC. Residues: CASSGIRGQGSGASVLTF.

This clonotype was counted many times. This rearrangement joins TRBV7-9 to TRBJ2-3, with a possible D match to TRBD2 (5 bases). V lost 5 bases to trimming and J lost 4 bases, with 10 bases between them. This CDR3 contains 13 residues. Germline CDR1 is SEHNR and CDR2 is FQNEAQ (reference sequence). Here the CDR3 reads CASSPGISDTQYF. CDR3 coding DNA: TGTGCCAGCAGCCCCGGGATTTCAGATACGCAGTATTTT.

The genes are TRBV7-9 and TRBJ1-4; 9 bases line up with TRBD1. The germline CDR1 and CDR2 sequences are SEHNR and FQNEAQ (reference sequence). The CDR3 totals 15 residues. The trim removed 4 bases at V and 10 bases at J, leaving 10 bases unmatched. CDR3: CASSSRDRVKGKLFF. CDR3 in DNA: TGTGCCAGCAGCTCACGGGACAGGGTAAAAGGAAAACTGTTTTTT.

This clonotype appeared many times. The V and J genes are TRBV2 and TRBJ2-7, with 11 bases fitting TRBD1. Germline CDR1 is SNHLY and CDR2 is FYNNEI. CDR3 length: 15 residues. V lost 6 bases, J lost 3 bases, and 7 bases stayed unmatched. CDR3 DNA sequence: TGTGCCAGCAGCGCAGGACAGGGGGCGTTCTACGAGCAGTACTTC. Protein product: CASSAGQGAFYEQYF. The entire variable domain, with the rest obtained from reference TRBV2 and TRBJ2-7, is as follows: EPEVTQTPSHQVTQMGQEVILRCVPISNHLYFYWYRQILGQKVEFLVSFYNNEISEKSEIFDDQFSVERPDGSNFTLKIRSTKLEDSAMYFCASSAGQGAFYEQYFGPGTRLTVT.

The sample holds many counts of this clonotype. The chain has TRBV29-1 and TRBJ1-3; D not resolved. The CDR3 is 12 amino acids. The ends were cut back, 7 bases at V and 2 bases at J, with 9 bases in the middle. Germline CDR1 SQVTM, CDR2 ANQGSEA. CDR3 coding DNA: TGCAGCGCCTATGAAGCTGGAAACACCATATATTTT. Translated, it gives CSAYEAGNTIYF.

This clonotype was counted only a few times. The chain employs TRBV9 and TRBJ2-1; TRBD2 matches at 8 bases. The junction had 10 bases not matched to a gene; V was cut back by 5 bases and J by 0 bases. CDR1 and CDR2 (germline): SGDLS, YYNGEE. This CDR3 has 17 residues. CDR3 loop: CASSTKREIFSYNEQFF. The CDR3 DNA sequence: TGTGCCAGCAGTACGAAGCGGGAGATATTCTCCTACAATGAGCAGTTCTTC.

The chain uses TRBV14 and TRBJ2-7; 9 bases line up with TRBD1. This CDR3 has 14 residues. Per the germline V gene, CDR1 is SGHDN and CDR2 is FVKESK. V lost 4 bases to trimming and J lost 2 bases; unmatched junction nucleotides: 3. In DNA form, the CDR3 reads TGTGCCAGCAGCCGAGGGACAGGGACCTACGAGCAGTACTTC. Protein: CASSRGTGTYEQYF.

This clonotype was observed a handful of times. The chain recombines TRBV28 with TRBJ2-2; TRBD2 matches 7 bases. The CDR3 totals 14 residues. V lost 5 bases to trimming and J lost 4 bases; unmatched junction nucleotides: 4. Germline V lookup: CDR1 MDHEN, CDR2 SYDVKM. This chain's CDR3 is CASSPREGTGELFF. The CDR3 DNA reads TGTGCCAGCAGTCCCAGGGAGGGCACCGGGGAGCTGTTTTTT.

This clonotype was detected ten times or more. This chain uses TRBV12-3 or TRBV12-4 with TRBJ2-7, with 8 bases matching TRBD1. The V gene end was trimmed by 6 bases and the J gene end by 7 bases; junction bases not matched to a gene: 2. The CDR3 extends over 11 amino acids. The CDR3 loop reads CASRNRGEQYF. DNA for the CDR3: TGTGCCAGCAGGAACAGGGGGGAGCAGTACTTC.

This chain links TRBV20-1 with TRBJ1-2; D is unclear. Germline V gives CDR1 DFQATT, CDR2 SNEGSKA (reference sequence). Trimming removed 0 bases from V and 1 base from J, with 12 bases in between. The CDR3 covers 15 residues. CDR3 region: CSARDPGRINYGYTF. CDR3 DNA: TGCAGTGCTAGAGATCCCGGGAGAATTAACTATGGCTACACCTTC.

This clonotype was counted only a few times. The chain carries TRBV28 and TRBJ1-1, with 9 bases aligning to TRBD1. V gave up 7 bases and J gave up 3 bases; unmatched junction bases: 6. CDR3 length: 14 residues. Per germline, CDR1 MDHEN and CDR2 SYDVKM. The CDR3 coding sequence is TGTGCCAGCAATAACAGGGGGCGCGACACTGAAGCTTTCTTT. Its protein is CASNNRGRDTEAFF.

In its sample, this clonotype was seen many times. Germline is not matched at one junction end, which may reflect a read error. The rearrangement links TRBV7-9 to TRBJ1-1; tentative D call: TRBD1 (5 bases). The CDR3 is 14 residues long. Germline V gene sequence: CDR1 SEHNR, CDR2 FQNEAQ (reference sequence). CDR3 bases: TGTGCCAGCAGTTTAGACGGGGGTTGGACTGAAGCTTTCTTT. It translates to CASSLDGGWTEAFF.

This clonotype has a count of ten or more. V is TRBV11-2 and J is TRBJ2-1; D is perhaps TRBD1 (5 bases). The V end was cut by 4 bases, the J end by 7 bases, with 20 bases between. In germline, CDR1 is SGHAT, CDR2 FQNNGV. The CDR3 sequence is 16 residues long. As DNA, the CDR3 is TGTGCCAGCAGCTATAGGCCGGGCCAGGGTGAGAATGAGCAGTTCTTC. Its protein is CASSYRPGQGENEQFF.

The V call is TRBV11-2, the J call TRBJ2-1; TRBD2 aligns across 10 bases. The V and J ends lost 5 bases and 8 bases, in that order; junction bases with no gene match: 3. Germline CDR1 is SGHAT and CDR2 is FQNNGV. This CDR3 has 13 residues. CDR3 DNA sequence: TGTGCCAGCAGCCGAGCGGGGGGGCATGAGCAGTTCTTC. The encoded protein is CASSRAGGHEQFF.

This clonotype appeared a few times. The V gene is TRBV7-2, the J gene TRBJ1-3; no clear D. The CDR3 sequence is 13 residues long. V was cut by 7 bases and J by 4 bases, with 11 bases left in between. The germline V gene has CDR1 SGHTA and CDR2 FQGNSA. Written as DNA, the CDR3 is TGTGCCAGCACCGATCGGATGGGAAACACCATATATTTT. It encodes CASTDRMGNTIYF.

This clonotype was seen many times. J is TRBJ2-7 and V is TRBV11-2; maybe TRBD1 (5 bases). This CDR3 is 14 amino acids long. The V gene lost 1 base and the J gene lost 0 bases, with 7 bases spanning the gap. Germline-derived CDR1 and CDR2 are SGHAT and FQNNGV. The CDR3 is CASSLGTNSYEQYF. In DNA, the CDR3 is TGTGCCAGCAGCTTAGGGACAAACTCCTACGAGCAGTACTTC. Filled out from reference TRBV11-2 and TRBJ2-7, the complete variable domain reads EAGVAQSPRYKIIEKRQSVAFWCNPISGHATLYWYQQILGQGPKLLIQFQNNGVVDDSQLPKDRFSAERLKGVDSTLKIQPAKLEDSAVYLCASSLGTNSYEQYFGPGTRLTVT.

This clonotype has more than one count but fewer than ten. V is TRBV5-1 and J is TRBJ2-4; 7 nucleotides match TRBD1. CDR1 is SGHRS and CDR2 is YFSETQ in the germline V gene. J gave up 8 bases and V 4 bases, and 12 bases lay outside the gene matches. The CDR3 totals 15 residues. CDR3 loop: CASSALGQVWDIQYF. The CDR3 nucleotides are TGCGCCAGCAGCGCCCTTGGACAGGTCTGGGACATTCAGTACTTC.

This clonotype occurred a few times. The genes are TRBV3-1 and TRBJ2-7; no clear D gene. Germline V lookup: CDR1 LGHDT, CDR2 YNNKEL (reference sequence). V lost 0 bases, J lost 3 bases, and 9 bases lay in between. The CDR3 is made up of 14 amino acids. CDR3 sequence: CASSQERLGYEQYF. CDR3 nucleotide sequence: TGTGCCAGCAGCCAAGAACGTTTGGGCTACGAGCAGTACTTC.